This T cell receptor beta chain was profiled in a study of cytomegalovirus exposure and HLA in healthy donors. General study points: Under in vitro conditions, three CMV-associated chains were confirmed as specific for CMV antigens.

PCR used 60 Vbeta primers and 13 Jbeta primers. Clones were read by immunoSEQ multiplex PCR, and TCRdb kept only the in-frame ones, dropping some. The sample lists under 150,000 clones, 50% to 75% occurring once. With regard to this clone: Antigen: not known.

V gave up 0 bases and J gave up 2 bases, with 10 bases separating them. The CDR3 is 15 residues long. The germline gives CDR1 LGHNA, CDR2 YSLEER. Input material: PBMCs. The rearrangement uses TRBV4-3 and TRBJ1-2; tentative D call: TRBD1 (5 bases). The receptor's source is a woman in her thirties or forties in good health and CMV-seronegative. In DNA form, the CDR3 reads TGCGCCAGCAGCCAAGACGGGGGGGGGAACTATGGCTACACCTTC. It specifies CASSQDGGGNYGYTF.